These 8 T cell receptor beta chains originate from one sample sequenced in a study of T-cell reconstitution after alpha-beta-depleted transplantation in children. Unique molecular identifiers were built into the TCRbeta library. TCRdb reprocessed the PCR reads via MiXCR and lists one record per CDR3 protein. This sample yields about 640,000 distinct CDR3 sequences, of which 10% to 15% are seen a single time; around 2.2% belongs to the top ten. The sample consisted of PBMCs, mostly from graft donor cells, taken 360 days after TCRalphabeta/CD19-depleted stem cell transplant. Every receptor here comes from a male patient younger than 18 who had a stem cell transplant for acute myeloid leukemia, so the T cells may come from the graft donor.

The V gene is TRBV24-1, the J gene TRBJ2-7; TRBD1 matches at 8 bases. Germline V lookup: CDR1 KGHDR, CDR2 SFDVKD. CDR3 size: 14 residues. The V gene end was trimmed by 4 bases and the J gene end by 6 bases; junction bases not matched to a gene: 7. The CDR3 spells CATSDGQGRGEQYF. In nucleotides, the CDR3 is TGTGCCACCAGTGACGGACAGGGACGGGGCGAGCAGTACTTC.

This clonotype occurred many times. This chain links TRBV24-1 with TRBJ2-2, with D possibly TRBD1 on 5 matching bases. CDR3 size: 14 residues. The germline V and J ends were trimmed by 9 bases and 3 bases, with 13 bases remaining between them. CDR1 KGHDR and CDR2 SFDVKD come from the germline V gene. DNA of the CDR3: TGTGCCACCGGGGCCCCGCGGTACACCGGGGAGCTGTTTTTT. As protein: CATGAPRYTGELFF.

V and J are TRBV20-1 and TRBJ2-7; D is perhaps TRBD2 (6 bases). The CDR3 sequence is 13 residues long. The V end was cut by 5 bases, the J end by 4 bases, with 15 bases between. Germline V gene lookup returns CDR1 DFQATT and CDR2 SNEGSKA (reference sequence). The CDR3 DNA is TGCAGTGCTCCTACGGGGACTTCGTACGAGCAGTACTTC. Amino acid sequence: CSAPTGTSYEQYF.

The chain links TRBV4-2 to TRBJ2-1, with TRBD2 as a possible D gene (5 bases). This CDR3 has 15 amino acids. V was cut by 1 base and J by 0 bases, with 7 bases left in between. Germline values: CDR1 LGHNA, CDR2 YNFKEQ. The CDR3 DNA is TGTGCCAGCAGCCAAGTAGGGAGCTCCTACAATGAGCAGTTCTTC. Its protein product is CASSQVGSSYNEQFF.

The J gene is TRBJ2-2, the V gene TRBV20-1; TRBD2 matches 11 bases. V was clipped by 3 bases and J by 7 bases; unmatched bases: 7. CDR3 length: 15 amino acids. The V gene's germline CDR1 is DFQATT and CDR2 SNEGSKA (reference sequence). The CDR3 loop reads CSASSLAGDVGELFF. The CDR3, as DNA: TGCAGTGCTAGCTCACTAGCGGGAGATGTCGGGGAGCTGTTTTTT.

This clonotype was counted at least ten times. This chain links TRBV9 with TRBJ2-7; D not resolved. The CDR3 spans 13 residues. CDR1 and CDR2 from the germline V gene are SGDLS and YYNGEE. Trimming left V 3 bases short and J 3 bases short, with 10 bases between. The CDR3 DNA reads as TGTGCCAGCAGCGCCCGGGTTGGCTACGAGCAGTACTTC. Translated, it gives CASSARVGYEQYF.

There are a few counts of this clonotype. The chain is built from TRBV5-6 and TRBJ2-4; D possibly corresponds to TRBD1 (6 bases). The CDR3 consists of 16 residues. The V gene lost 4 bases and the J gene lost 0 bases, with 14 bases spanning the gap. Germline V gene data show CDR1 as SGHDT and CDR2 as YYEEEE. CDR3 coding DNA: TGTGCCAGCAGCCGAGACAGGAGATTAGCCAAAAACATTCAGTACTTC. The encoded protein is CASSRDRRLAKNIQYF.

V gene TRBV28 combines with J gene TRBJ2-2; D may be TRBD2 (6 bases). From germline, CDR1 is MDHEN and CDR2 SYDVKM. The CDR3 totals 13 residues. CDR3 amino acids: CTGLRGNTGELFF. The DNA of the CDR3 is TGTACCGGACTAAGGGGTAACACCGGGGAGCTGTTTTTT.